Below, 31 T cell receptor beta chains from the same sample are listed, as sequenced in a study of neoadjuvant anti-PD-1 for oral cavity cancer. Described time point: after neoadjuvant nivolumab, at surgical resection. Clones were read by immunoSEQ multiplex PCR, and TCRdb kept only the in-frame ones, dropping some. The sample consists of almost 8,500 clones, 70% of them appearing once. Sample: PBMCs, taken after nivolumab (anti-PD-1) treatment. Receptors were obtained from a person aged 35-79 years with oral cavity squamous cell carcinoma.

In its sample, this clone was seen a few times. The chain has TRBV5-1 and TRBJ2-5; D gene ambiguous. Trimming shortened V by 1 base and J by 3 bases, and 1 base separated the two germline ends. The germline V gene has CDR1 SGHRS and CDR2 YFSETQ. CDR3 length: 11 amino acids. CDR3 region: CASSLKETQYF. The CDR3 DNA reads TGCGCCAGCAGCTTGAAAGAGACCCAGTACTTC. Full variable domain (remainder filled in from reference TRBV5-1 and TRBJ2-5): KAGVTQTPRYLIKTRGQQVTLSCSPISGHRSVSWYQQTPGQGLQFLFEYFSETQRNKGNFPGRFSGRQFSNSRSEMNVSTLELGDSALYLCASSLKETQYFGPGTRLLVL.

V usage is TRBV20-1 and J usage is TRBJ2-7, with D tentatively TRBD1 (5 bases). Trimming removed 0 bases at V and 6 bases at J, with 6 bases between. The CDR3 has 11 amino acids. The germline gives CDR1 DFQATT, CDR2 SNEGSKA (reference sequence). The CDR3 coding sequence is TGCAGTGCTAGAGAACAGGTCGAGCAGTACTTC. Its translation: CSAREQVEQYF.

The chain has TRBV19 and TRBJ1-1, with unresolved D. Trimming stripped 6 bases from V and 6 bases from J, with 8 bases between. Germline CDR1 and CDR2: LNHDA and SQIVND (reference sequence). The CDR3 contains 11 residues. The CDR3 region has the DNA TGTGCCAGTAGCCCCGGGCCTGAAGCTTTCTTT. Protein: CASSPGPEAFF.

The CDR3 nucleotides are TGCGCCAGCAGCTTTCAGAATTTGGATACTGAAGCTTTCTTT. Protein product: CASSFQNLDTEAFF. The chain combines TRBV5-1 with TRBJ1-1; D uncertain. The CDR3 is 14 amino acids. CDR1 is SGHRS and CDR2 is YFSETQ in the germline V gene. Between the trimmed V and J ends, which lost 2 bases and 5 bases, there was a span of 13 bases.

This clone turned up a few times. The chain employs TRBV5-4 and TRBJ1-6; D unresolved. Germline V gene data show CDR1 as SGHNT and CDR2 as YYREEE (reference sequence). The CDR3 sequence is 14 residues long. Deletions cut 5 bases from V and 12 bases from J, with 18 bases between. Written as DNA, the CDR3 is TGTGCCAGCAGTGATGAGAGGACGTCCGAACCCCTCCACTTT. Its translation is CASSDERTSEPLHF.

The CDR3 DNA is TGTGCCAGTAGTATAATGCGACGGACAGGGAGGGTGGAGAACACTGAAGCTTTCTTT. Translating gives CASSIMRRTGRVENTEAFF. The chain carries TRBV19 and TRBJ1-1; 8 bases are a match to TRBD1. The CDR3 runs to 19 residues. The germline V gene encodes CDR1 LNHDA and CDR2 SQIVND (reference sequence). With 2 bases clipped from V and 1 base from J, the junction kept 15 bases outside the gene matches.

The chain is built from TRBV4-1 and TRBJ1-5; 7 bases are a match to TRBD1. After removal of 3 bases from V and 1 base from J, the junction contained 6 bases not matched to a gene. CDR1 and CDR2 (germline): MGHRA, YSYEKL. The CDR3 covers 16 residues. Written as DNA, the CDR3 is TGCGCCAGCAGCCAGGAAACAGGGGTAAGCAATCAGCCCCAGCATTTT. It translates to CASSQETGVSNQPQHF.

The chain is built from TRBV5-1 and TRBJ2-1; possibly TRBD2 for D (6 bases). The CDR3 totals 14 residues. Germline V lookup: CDR1 SGHRS, CDR2 YFSETQ. V was shortened by 0 bases and J by 10 bases, with 14 bases between the two germline ends. The CDR3 coding sequence is TGCGCCAGCAGCTTGGGGGCGGGGCGCGACGAGCAGTTCTTC. Translation gives CASSLGAGRDEQFF. The variable domain in full, completed from reference TRBV5-1 and TRBJ2-1, reads KAGVTQTPRYLIKTRGQQVTLSCSPISGHRSVSWYQQTPGQGLQFLFEYFSETQRNKGNFPGRFSGRQFSNSRSEMNVSTLELGDSALYLCASSLGAGRDEQFFGPGTRLTVL.

The sample holds a few counts of this clone. This rearrangement joins TRBV7-2 to TRBJ1-5, with D perhaps matching TRBD1 (5 bases). Germline loops: CDR1 SGHTA, CDR2 FQGNSA. The V gene lost 5 bases and the J gene lost 0 bases, with 11 bases spanning the gap. The CDR3 sequence is 15 residues long. The CDR3 loop is CASSPPGDSNQPQHF. For the CDR3, the DNA is TGTGCCAGCAGCCCTCCGGGGGATAGCAATCAGCCCCAGCATTTT.

The CDR3 region is CASSQDRLRGYEQYF. In DNA form, the CDR3 reads TGTGCCAGCAGCCAAGACAGGCTGAGGGGGTACGAGCAGTACTTC. The rearrangement uses TRBV7-6 and TRBJ2-7, with D maybe TRBD1 (6 bases). The ends were cut back, 5 bases at V and 4 bases at J, with 18 bases in the middle. CDR1 is SGHVS, CDR2 FNYEAQ, per germline. The length of the CDR3 is 15 residues. Drawing the rest from reference TRBV7-6 and TRBJ2-7, the complete variable domain is GAGVSQSPRYKVTKRGQDVALRCDPISGHVSLYWYRQALGQGPEFLTYFNYEAQQDKSGLPNDRFSAERPEGSISTLTIQRTEQRDSAMYRCASSQDRLRGYEQYFGPGTRLTVT.

Written as DNA, the CDR3 is TGTGCCAGCAGCGTAGGCACAGGCCGAAGCTCTGGAAACACCATATATTTT. Translation: CASSVGTGRSSGNTIYF. The chain combines TRBV7-2 with TRBJ1-3, with TRBD1 as a possible D gene (5 bases). The CDR3 sequence is 17 residues long. Trimming stripped 5 bases from V and 0 bases from J, with 17 bases between. CDR1 and CDR2 (germline): SGHTA, FQGNSA.

The rearrangement uses TRBV19 and TRBJ1-1; no clear D gene. The CDR3 loop spans 14 amino acids. Germline CDR1 is LNHDA and CDR2 is SQIVND (reference sequence). V was trimmed by 3 bases and J by 0 bases, leaving 8 bases between them. The CDR3 coding sequence is TGTGCCAGTAGTATTGGCACCTTGAACACTGAAGCTTTCTTT. It codes for CASSIGTLNTEAFF.

This clone was seen a few times. J is TRBJ2-2 and V is TRBV7-6, with D maybe TRBD1 (5 bases). The CDR3 spans 16 residues. The V gene's germline CDR1 is SGHVS and CDR2 FNYEAQ. Between the trimmed V and J ends, which lost 2 bases and 5 bases, there was a span of 15 bases. CDR3 DNA: TGTGCCAGCAGCTTAATTGGGCAGGGCCGTACCGGGGAGCTGTTTTTT. It yields the protein CASSLIGQGRTGELFF. Based on the CDR3 plus reference TRBV7-6 and TRBJ2-2, the full variable domain is GAGVSQSPRYKVTKRGQDVALRCDPISGHVSLYWYRQALGQGPEFLTYFNYEAQQDKSGLPNDRFSAERPEGSISTLTIQRTEQRDSAMYRCASSLIGQGRTGELFFGEGSRLTVL.

The rearrangement joins TRBV5-1 to TRBJ2-1; a weak D match, TRBD2 (6 bases). CDR3 length: 17 residues. Trimming shortened V by 0 bases and J by 0 bases, and 13 bases separated the two germline ends. Germline V CDR1 and CDR2: SGHRS, YFSETQ. The DNA of the CDR3 is TGCGCCAGCAGCTTGGTACCAGCGGGCAGCTCCTACAATGAGCAGTTCTTC. This codes for CASSLVPAGSSYNEQFF.

The V and J genes are TRBV27 and TRBJ1-6, with 10 bases lining up with TRBD1. Germline assignment: CDR1 MNHEY and CDR2 SMNVEV (reference sequence). Trimming cost V 0 bases and J 8 bases; bases outside gene matches: 1. CDR3 size: 15 residues. The CDR3 spells CASSLSGQGYSPLHF. The CDR3 DNA reads as TGTGCCAGCAGTTTATCGGGACAGGGGTATTCACCCCTCCACTTT.

This clone was recorded once. This rearrangement joins TRBV18 to TRBJ1-6; a possible D gene is TRBD1 (5 bases). Trimming took 2 bases from V and 5 from J, leaving 10 bases between them. This CDR3 is 15 amino acids long. The V gene's germline CDR1 is KGHSH and CDR2 LQKENI. The CDR3 here is CASSPEGTNNSPLHF. DNA of the CDR3: TGTGCCAGCTCACCAGAAGGGACGAATAATTCACCCCTCCACTTT.

This chain uses TRBV5-1 with TRBJ1-4; D possibly corresponds to TRBD1 (5 bases). The V end lost 2 bases, the J end lost 5 bases, and 13 bases lay between the germline ends. This CDR3 spans 15 amino acids. Germline CDR1 SGHRS, CDR2 YFSETQ. The chain's CDR3 is CASSFYPGGNEKLFF. As DNA, the CDR3 is TGCGCCAGCAGCTTCTACCCCGGGGGAAATGAAAAACTGTTTTTT.

This clone has just a few counts. The gene calls are TRBV11-2 and TRBJ1-6; 8 nucleotides align to TRBD1. The CDR3 length is 15 residues. V shed 2 bases, J shed 10 bases, and the junction held 7 bases outside the gene matches. Germline loops: CDR1 SGHAT, CDR2 FQNNGV. The DNA of the CDR3 is TGTGCCAGCAGCTTAATGAGACAGGGGCACTCACCCCTCCACTTT. Translated: CASSLMRQGHSPLHF.

The sample holds a few counts of this clone. V and J are TRBV7-9 and TRBJ1-2, with D unresolved. The CDR3 extends over 16 amino acids. From germline, CDR1 is SEHNR and CDR2 FQNEAQ (reference sequence). V was clipped by 1 base and J by 4 bases, with 16 bases between them. The CDR3 bases are TGTGCCAGCAGCTTAGTCTTGCAGAGGTACCTCTATGGCTACACCTTC. It translates to CASSLVLQRYLYGYTF.

This chain uses TRBV5-1 with TRBJ1-2; D remains unclear. The CDR3 runs to 13 residues. Deletions cut 0 bases from V and 1 base from J, with 4 bases between. Germline CDR1 is SGHRS and CDR2 is YFSETQ. This chain's CDR3 is CASSLDINYGYTF. CDR3 coding DNA: TGCGCCAGCAGCTTGGACATTAACTATGGCTACACCTTC.

The chain recombines TRBV5-8 with TRBJ2-2; D tentatively reads TRBD1 or TRBD2 (5 bases each). The CDR3 has 17 amino acids. CDR1 and CDR2 from the germline V gene are SGHTS and YDEGEE. Trimming left V 0 bases short and J 4 bases short, with 16 bases between. CDR3 protein: CASSLDSGRRVTGELFF. In nucleotides, the CDR3 is TGTGCCAGCAGCTTGGATTCGGGACGCAGAGTCACCGGGGAGCTGTTTTTT.

The V call is TRBV4-1, the J call TRBJ1-1; 8 positions match TRBD1. CDR1 and CDR2 from the germline V gene are MGHRA and YSYEKL. J was trimmed by 7 bases and V by 4 bases; bases with no gene match: 8. The CDR3 totals 14 residues. The CDR3 region is CASSLPDRVSEAFF. DNA for the CDR3: TGCGCCAGCAGCCTCCCGGACAGGGTAAGTGAAGCTTTCTTT.

The rearrangement links TRBV5-5 to TRBJ2-1, with D perhaps assigned TRBD1 or TRBD2 (5 bases each). Per germline, CDR1 SGHKS and CDR2 YYEKEE (reference sequence). This CDR3 has 11 residues. V dropped 4 bases and J dropped 8 bases, with 7 bases sitting between them. The CDR3 DNA is TGTGCCAGCAGCGAGGGGTATGAGCAGTTCTTC. Protein: CASSEGYEQFF.

The chain combines TRBV4-3 with TRBJ2-5; weak D call: TRBD1 (7 bases). The V end was cut by 0 bases, the J end by 6 bases, with 11 bases between. This CDR3 has 14 amino acids. Germline CDR1 is LGHNA and CDR2 is YSLEER. In nucleotides, the CDR3 is TGCGCCAGCAGCCAAGAAGGGGGCGGGAAGACCCAGTACTTC. Protein sequence: CASSQEGGGKTQYF.

V and J are TRBV4-2 and TRBJ1-2; D may be TRBD1 (6 bases). CDR3 length: 14 amino acids. The V end was cut by 6 bases, the J end by 8 bases, with 19 bases between. Germline loops: CDR1 LGHNA, CDR2 YNFKEQ. CDR3 in amino acids: CASSREGGLKGYTF. CDR3 nucleotides: TGTGCCAGCAGTCGAGAGGGGGGTCTTAAGGGCTACACCTTC.

The sample holds a few counts of this clone. V is TRBV6-6 and J is TRBJ2-7; D gene ambiguous. The germline CDR1 and CDR2 sequences are MNHNY and SVGAGI (reference sequence). The CDR3 is made up of 13 amino acids. V lost 2 bases to trimming and J lost 5 bases, with 10 bases between them. CDR3 region: CASSYATFHEQYF. As DNA, the CDR3 is TGTGCCAGCAGTTACGCAACATTCCACGAGCAGTACTTC.

The chain combines TRBV5-6 with TRBJ1-3; D ambiguous. V lost 3 bases and J 4 bases, leaving 14 bases between the germline ends. This CDR3 has 15 residues. CDR1 and CDR2 (germline): SGHDT, YYEEEE. This chain's CDR3 is CASSSVGSAGNTIYF. The CDR3 DNA follows: TGTGCCAGCAGCTCGGTAGGATCAGCAGGAAACACCATATATTTT.

The V gene is TRBV28, the J gene TRBJ1-2; tentatively, D is TRBD1 (6 bases). The CDR3 loop spans 18 amino acids. Per the germline V gene, CDR1 is MDHEN and CDR2 is SYDVKM. V gave up 5 bases and J gave up 4 bases, with 26 bases separating them. CDR3 residues: CASSPLPGTPNGVYGYTF. DNA for the CDR3: TGTGCCAGCAGTCCGCTCCCCGGGACACCTAACGGGGTCTATGGCTACACCTTC.

The chain uses TRBV10-3 and TRBJ1-4, with 7 bases matching TRBD1. J was trimmed by 1 base and V by 0 bases; bases with no gene match: 5. This CDR3 spans 17 amino acids. Germline V lookup: CDR1 ENHRY, CDR2 SYGVKD. The DNA for the CDR3 is TGTGCCATCAGTGAGTCGGGACCAGGGGGAACTAATGAAAAACTGTTTTTT. It translates to CAISESGPGGTNEKLFF.

The chain couples TRBV7-2 to TRBJ2-7; D is perhaps TRBD2 (7 bases). CDR1 and CDR2 (germline): SGHTA, FQGNSA. Deletions cut 1 base from V and 3 bases from J, with 13 bases between. The CDR3 totals 15 residues. CDR3 amino acids: CASSLVWRGLYEQYF. CDR3 coding DNA: TGTGCCAGCAGCTTAGTTTGGCGGGGGCTCTACGAGCAGTACTTC.

The chain links TRBV19 to TRBJ2-7; D uncertain. V was trimmed by 3 bases and J by 1 base, leaving 10 bases between them. CDR1 is LNHDA and CDR2 is SQIVND in the germline V gene (reference sequence). The CDR3 spans 14 residues. The CDR3 nucleotides read TGTGCCAGTAGTATGGTGCTAGGGTCCTACGAGCAGTACTTC. Its translation is CASSMVLGSYEQYF.